One sample yielded the 28 T cell receptor beta chains listed below, sequenced in a study of T cell responses to AZD1222 COVID-19 vaccine. Assay: immunoSEQ multiplex PCR; the TCRdb copy retains only in-frame clones and omits some. The table has 150,000 to 200,000 clones, about 91% seen once. The source material was peripheral blood, sampled 28 days after the second AZD1222 dose. The source of these receptors is an adult who received the AZD1222 COVID-19 vaccine.

The rearrangement uses TRBV4-1 and TRBJ2-7; the match to TRBD1 covers 8 bases. The CDR3 has 15 amino acids. The V gene end was trimmed by 0 bases and the J gene end by 7 bases; junction bases not matched to a gene: 8. From germline, CDR1 is MGHRA and CDR2 YSYEKL. The CDR3 reads CASSQDSGQAREQYF. The CDR3 coding sequence is TGCGCCAGCAGCCAAGATTCGGGACAGGCACGAGAGCAGTACTTC.

J is TRBJ1-2 and V is TRBV24-1; D gene uncertain. The V and J ends lost 4 bases and 4 bases respectively, with 6 bases between them. The CDR3 contains 12 residues. From germline, CDR1 is KGHDR and CDR2 SFDVKD. Here the CDR3 reads CATSEIGYGYTF. The DNA of the CDR3 is TGTGCCACCAGTGAAATCGGCTATGGCTACACCTTC.

The chain employs TRBV19 and TRBJ1-1, with D maybe TRBD1 (6 bases). CDR1 and CDR2 (germline): LNHDA, SQIVND (reference sequence). V shed 7 bases and J shed 3 bases, with 18 bases lying between them. This CDR3 region has 15 residues. The CDR3 reads CASTPQTGPDTEAFF. DNA of the CDR3: TGTGCCAGTACCCCCCAGACAGGCCCGGACACTGAAGCTTTCTTT.

The rearrangement links TRBV7-2 to TRBJ2-1; 8 bases are shared with TRBD2. This CDR3 is built from 15 residues. Germline V gives CDR1 SGHTA, CDR2 FQGNSA. The junction had 5 bases not matched to a gene; V was cut back by 2 bases and J by 5 bases. In DNA form, the CDR3 reads TGTGCCAGCAGCTTACCGGGGGGGCCTCACAATGAGCAGTTCTTC. Amino acid sequence: CASSLPGGPHNEQFF. The full variable domain, completed using reference TRBV7-2 and TRBJ2-1, is GAGVSQSPSNKVTEKGKDVELRCDPISGHTALYWYRQSLGQGLEFLIYFQGNSAPDKSGLPSDRFSAERTGGSVSTLTIQRTQQEDSAVYLCASSLPGGPHNEQFFGPGTRLTVL.

The V gene is TRBV24-1, the J gene TRBJ2-1, with 8 bases aligning to TRBD1. The CDR3 has 13 residues. Germline-derived CDR1 and CDR2 are KGHDR and SFDVKD. V was pared by 11 bases and J by 6 bases, with 8 bases of the junction left unmatched. The CDR3 coding sequence is TGTGCCATCTCGGACAGGGTAGCCAATGAGCAGTTCTTC. Protein product: CAISDRVANEQFF.

V usage is TRBV27 and J usage is TRBJ2-1, with a weak D call TRBD2 (5 bases). Germline CDR1 reads MNHEY; CDR2 reads SMNVEV (reference sequence). The CDR3 loop spans 13 amino acids. Trimming took off 0 bases at V and 9 bases at J, with 9 bases between the two ends. CDR3 in amino acids: CASSLSGVGEQFF. CDR3 coding DNA: TGTGCCAGCAGTTTATCCGGGGTTGGTGAGCAGTTCTTC.

The chain carries TRBV2 and TRBJ1-2, with 7 bases matching TRBD1. The V gene's germline CDR1 is SNHLY and CDR2 FYNNEI. V was pared by 1 base and J by 0 bases, with 2 bases of the junction left unmatched. This CDR3 contains 15 residues. The CDR3 region is CASSEGDSTNYGYTF. As DNA, the CDR3 is TGTGCCAGCAGTGAAGGGGACAGCACTAACTATGGCTACACCTTC.

This chain links TRBV10-3 with TRBJ1-3; no definite D call. Germline CDR1 and CDR2: ENHRY and SYGVKD. The germline V and J ends were trimmed by 3 bases and 1 base, with 7 bases remaining between them. This CDR3 contains 14 residues. CDR3 residues: CAISETPSGNTIYF. The CDR3 coding sequence is TGTGCCATCAGTGAAACACCGTCTGGAAACACCATATATTTT.

CDR3 sequence reads: CASSYGISSTDTQYF. In nucleotides, the CDR3 is TGTGCCAGCAGTTACGGGATTTCTAGCACAGATACGCAGTATTTT. The V call is TRBV6-5, the J call TRBJ2-3; D gene ambiguous. Germline V gene sequence: CDR1 MNHEY, CDR2 SVGAGI. Between the trimmed V and J ends, which lost 2 bases and 0 bases, there was a span of 9 bases. CDR3 length equals 15 residues.

This clone was detected a few times. V is TRBV6-5 and J is TRBJ2-7; 9 positions agree with TRBD1. This CDR3 spans 13 amino acids. Germline CDR1 MNHEY, CDR2 SVGAGI. The junction had 6 bases not matched to a gene; V was cut back by 6 bases and J by 6 bases. The CDR3 region is CASSRDRGSEQYF. The CDR3, as DNA: TGTGCCAGCAGCCGTGACAGGGGGTCCGAGCAGTACTTC.

This clone was seen only once. V and J are TRBV7-8 and TRBJ1-5; D is unclear. Trimming stripped 4 bases from V and 2 bases from J, with 9 bases between. The CDR3 consists of 14 residues. Germline CDR1 reads SGHVS; CDR2 reads FQNEAQ. CDR3 loop: CASSSRRGNQPQHF. DNA for the CDR3: TGTGCCAGCAGCTCCCGGCGGGGCAATCAGCCCCAGCATTTT.

The chain is built from TRBV11-2 and TRBJ2-1, with D maybe TRBD2 (6 bases). Germline V gene data show CDR1 as SGHAT and CDR2 as FQNNGV. V lost 2 bases and J 7 bases, leaving 18 bases between the germline ends. The CDR3 spans 16 residues. Here the CDR3 reads CASSLRGSGFHNEQFF. The CDR3 nucleotides read TGTGCCAGCAGCTTAAGGGGTAGCGGTTTCCATAATGAGCAGTTCTTC.

The chain recombines TRBV13 with TRBJ2-7; D may be TRBD1 (5 bases). V was pared by 1 base and J by 6 bases, with 7 bases between. CDR1 is PRHDT, CDR2 FYEKMQ, per germline (reference sequence). This CDR3 is 12 amino acids long. For the CDR3, the DNA is TGTGCCAGCAGCTTAGTTAGGGGCGAGCAGTACTTC. Protein product: CASSLVRGEQYF.

The rearrangement uses TRBV30 and TRBJ1-1; maybe TRBD1 (6 bases). Germline values: CDR1 GTSNPN, CDR2 SVGIG (reference sequence). Trimming cost V 5 bases and J 1 base, with 11 bases left between them. The CDR3 has 13 amino acids. As DNA, the CDR3 is TGTGCCTGGGCGGAAGGGGGGAACACTGAAGCTTTCTTT. Its protein product is CAWAEGGNTEAFF. The variable domain in full, with the rest retrieved from reference TRBV30 and TRBJ1-1, is SQTIHQWPATLVQPVGSPLSLECTVEGTSNPNLYWYRQAAGRGLQLLFYSVGIGQISSEVPQNLSASRPQDRQFILSSKKLLLSDSGFYLCAWAEGGNTEAFFGQGTRLTVV.

The chain employs TRBV12-5 and TRBJ1-5, with 7 bases that match TRBD1. In germline, CDR1 is LGHNT, CDR2 FRNRAP. The CDR3 is 14 residues long. V shed 1 base and J 5 bases; nucleotides not matched to a gene: 2. CDR3 bases: TGTGCTAGTGGTTTGGCAACAGGGGATCAGCCCCAGCATTTT. Protein product: CASGLATGDQPQHF.

This rearrangement joins TRBV18 to TRBJ1-3, with D possibly matching TRBD1 (5 bases). V was pared by 6 bases and J by 1 base, with 7 bases between. From germline, CDR1 is KGHSH and CDR2 LQKENI. CDR3 length: 13 residues. The CDR3 sequence is CASSPGSGNTIYF. CDR3 bases: TGTGCCAGCTCGCCAGGGTCTGGAAACACCATATATTTT.

The chain combines TRBV6-5 with TRBJ1-1, with a possible D match to TRBD1 (5 bases). V was clipped by 7 bases and J by 3 bases, with 12 bases between them. From germline, CDR1 is MNHEY and CDR2 SVGAGI. The CDR3 loop spans 13 amino acids. CDR3 protein: CASTRDWDTEAFF. CDR3 DNA: TGTGCCAGCACTAGGGACTGGGACACTGAAGCTTTCTTT.

The chain links TRBV24-1 to TRBJ2-1; 7 nucleotides agree with TRBD2. The junction had 5 bases not matched to a gene; V was cut back by 2 bases and J by 2 bases. CDR1 and CDR2 (germline): KGHDR, SFDVKD. The CDR3 has 16 residues. The CDR3 nucleotides read TGTGCCACCAGTGATTCTACTAGCGCCACCTACAATGAGCAGTTCTTC. It codes for CATSDSTSATYNEQFF.

The chain has TRBV18 and TRBJ1-5, with D hard to call. The germline gives CDR1 KGHSH, CDR2 LQKENI. This CDR3 comprises 13 residues. V was trimmed by 5 bases and J by 0 bases, leaving 5 bases between them. CDR3 residues: CASSEYSNQPQHF. CDR3 in DNA: TGTGCCAGCTCAGAGTATAGCAATCAGCCCCAGCATTTT.

This chain joins TRBV7-2 and TRBJ1-4; D gene ambiguous. The germline V gene encodes CDR1 SGHTA and CDR2 FQGNSA. The CDR3 totals 15 residues. Trimming removed 5 bases from V and 8 bases from J, with 18 bases in between. In DNA, the CDR3 is TGTGCCAGCAGCCCCTCGTCGACCAGTGGGGAAAAACTGTTTTTT. As protein: CASSPSSTSGEKLFF.

The chain joins TRBV2 to TRBJ2-1; D is unclear. Trimming stripped 1 base from V and 8 bases from J, with 12 bases between. Germline-derived CDR1 and CDR2 are SNHLY and FYNNEI. The CDR3 contains 14 residues. This chain's CDR3 is CASSEVAGVDEQFF. The DNA for the CDR3 is TGTGCCAGCAGTGAAGTAGCCGGTGTCGATGAGCAGTTCTTC.

The genes are TRBV6-5 and TRBJ1-3; D remains unclear. The CDR3 consists of 11 residues. With 8 bases removed from V and 4 bases from J, the gap between germline ends came to 6 bases. CDR1 is MNHEY and CDR2 is SVGAGI in the germline V gene. CDR3 residues: CASEVGNTIYF. The CDR3 region has the DNA TGTGCCAGCGAAGTAGGAAACACCATATATTTT.

The chain uses TRBV4-1 and TRBJ1-2; TRBD1 agrees at 8 bases. The length of the CDR3 is 15 residues. Germline V gene sequence: CDR1 MGHRA, CDR2 YSYEKL. Germline trimming cut 4 bases from V and 1 base from J; bases unmatched to any gene: 5. The CDR3 here is CASSRTGNNNYGYTF. Here the CDR3 DNA reads TGCGCCAGCAGCCGGACAGGGAATAATAACTATGGCTACACCTTC.

This chain joins TRBV6-5 and TRBJ2-5; a possible D gene is TRBD2 (6 bases). Trimming pared 7 bases from V and 5 bases from J, leaving 14 bases between. The germline gives CDR1 MNHEY, CDR2 SVGAGI. This CDR3 is 13 amino acids long. The CDR3 sequence: CASKRAPLETQYF. DNA for the CDR3: TGTGCCAGCAAGCGGGCCCCCCTCGAGACCCAGTACTTC.

This sequence joins TRBV3-1 (or the pseudogene TRBV3-2) and TRBJ1-1; D remains unclear. Between the trimmed V and J ends, which lost 1 base and 1 base, there was a span of 4 bases. CDR1 is LGHDT and CDR2 is YNNKEL in the germline V gene (reference sequence). The CDR3 runs to 13 residues. The CDR3 region has the DNA TGTGCCAGCAGCCAAGTTTCGAACACTGAAGCTTTCTTT. Its translation: CASSQVSNTEAFF.

CDR3 region: CASRLTRDRANQPQHF. The CDR3 DNA is TGTGCCAGCAGACTGACCCGGGACAGGGCCAATCAGCCCCAGCATTTT. The chain has TRBV2 and TRBJ1-5; 9 nucleotides agree with TRBD1. J was trimmed by 3 bases and V by 6 bases; bases with no gene match: 9. CDR1 and CDR2 (germline): SNHLY, FYNNEI. The CDR3 runs to 16 residues.

The rearrangement joins TRBV30 to TRBJ1-2; weak D call: TRBD1 (6 bases). The V and J ends lost 4 bases and 2 bases respectively, with 14 bases between them. The CDR3 runs to 14 residues. The germline V gene has CDR1 GTSNPN and CDR2 SVGIG (reference sequence). DNA for the CDR3: TGTGCCTGGACAGCGGGCAGGGGAAACTATGGCTACACCTTC. It encodes CAWTAGRGNYGYTF.

The chain employs TRBV6-1 and TRBJ1-2; D is unclear. This CDR3 is built from 14 residues. Deletions cut 1 base from V and 2 bases from J, with 8 bases between. The germline CDR1 and CDR2 sequences are MNHNS and SASEGT. Written as DNA, the CDR3 is TGTGCCAGCAGTGAAGATAGCAGGAACTATGGCTACACCTTC. As protein: CASSEDSRNYGYTF.